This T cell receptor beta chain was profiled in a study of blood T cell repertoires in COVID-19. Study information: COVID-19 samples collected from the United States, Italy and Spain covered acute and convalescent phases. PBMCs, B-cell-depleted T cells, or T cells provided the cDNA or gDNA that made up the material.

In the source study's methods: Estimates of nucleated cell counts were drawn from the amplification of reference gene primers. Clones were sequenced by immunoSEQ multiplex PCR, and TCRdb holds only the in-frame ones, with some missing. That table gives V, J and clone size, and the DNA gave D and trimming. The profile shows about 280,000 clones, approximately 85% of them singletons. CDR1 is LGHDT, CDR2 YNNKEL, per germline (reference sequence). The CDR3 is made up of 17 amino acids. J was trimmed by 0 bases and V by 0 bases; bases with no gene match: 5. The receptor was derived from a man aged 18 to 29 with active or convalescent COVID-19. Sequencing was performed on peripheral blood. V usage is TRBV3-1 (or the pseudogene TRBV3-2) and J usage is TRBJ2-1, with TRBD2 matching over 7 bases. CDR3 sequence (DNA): TGTGCCAGCAGCCAAGAGTGGGGGAGGGACTCCTACAATGAGCAGTTCTTC. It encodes CASSQEWGRDSYNEQFF.